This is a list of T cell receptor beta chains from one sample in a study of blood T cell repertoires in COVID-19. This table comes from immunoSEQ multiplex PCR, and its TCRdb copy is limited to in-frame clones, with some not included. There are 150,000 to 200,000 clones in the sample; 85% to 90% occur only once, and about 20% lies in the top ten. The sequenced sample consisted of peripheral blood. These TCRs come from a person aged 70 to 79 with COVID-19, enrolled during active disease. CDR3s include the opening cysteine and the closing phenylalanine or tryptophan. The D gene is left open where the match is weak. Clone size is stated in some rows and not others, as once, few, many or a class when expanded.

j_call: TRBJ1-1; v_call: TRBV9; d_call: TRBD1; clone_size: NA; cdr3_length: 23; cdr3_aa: CASSVASLLGYGTTGGEDTEAFF; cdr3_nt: TGTGCCAGCAGCGTAGCTTCCCTGCTCGGTTATGGGACGACAGGGGGCGAAGACACTGAAGCTTTCTTT
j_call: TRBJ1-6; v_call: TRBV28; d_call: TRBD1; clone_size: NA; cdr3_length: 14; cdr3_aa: CASTQGQNNSPLHF; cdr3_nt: TGTGCCAGCACCCAGGGACAGAATAATTCACCCCTCCACTTT
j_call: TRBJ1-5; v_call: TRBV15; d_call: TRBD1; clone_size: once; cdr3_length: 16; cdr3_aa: CATSRGRDRAVQPQHF; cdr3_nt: TGTGCCACCAGCAGAGGACGGGACAGGGCGGTTCAGCCCCAGCATTTT
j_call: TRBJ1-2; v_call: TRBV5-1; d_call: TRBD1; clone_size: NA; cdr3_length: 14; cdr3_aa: CASSMGQGNYGYTF; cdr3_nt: TGCGCCAGCAGCATGGGACAGGGAAACTATGGCTACACCTTC
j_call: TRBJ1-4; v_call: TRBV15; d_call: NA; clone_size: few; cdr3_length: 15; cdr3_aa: CATSRDRGWNEKLFF; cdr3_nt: TGTGCCACCAGCAGAGATCGGGGGTGGAATGAAAAACTGTTTTTT
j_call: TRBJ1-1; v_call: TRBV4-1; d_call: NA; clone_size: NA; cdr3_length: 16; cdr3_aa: CASSQANQGLLGAAFF; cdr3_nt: TGCGCCAGCAGCCAAGCTAACCAGGGTCTCCTGGGGGCAGCTTTCTTT
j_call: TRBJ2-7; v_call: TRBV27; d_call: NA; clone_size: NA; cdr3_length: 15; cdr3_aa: CASSLLQGMRYEQYF; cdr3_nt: TGTGCCAGCAGTTTGCTACAGGGTATGAGATACGAGCAGTACTTC
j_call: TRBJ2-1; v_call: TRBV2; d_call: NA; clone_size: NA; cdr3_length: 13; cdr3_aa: CASSAYPTNEQFF; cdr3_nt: TGTGCCAGCAGTGCTTACCCCACTAATGAGCAGTTCTTC
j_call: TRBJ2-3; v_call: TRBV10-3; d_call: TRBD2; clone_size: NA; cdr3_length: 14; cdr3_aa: CAITPSGAADTQYF; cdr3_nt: TGTGCCATCACCCCTAGCGGGGCTGCAGATACGCAGTATTTT
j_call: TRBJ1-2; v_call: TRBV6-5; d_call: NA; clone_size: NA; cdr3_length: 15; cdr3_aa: CASEGTGWDFYGYTF; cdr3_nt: TGTGCCAGCGAGGGTACAGGGTGGGATTTCTATGGCTACACCTTC
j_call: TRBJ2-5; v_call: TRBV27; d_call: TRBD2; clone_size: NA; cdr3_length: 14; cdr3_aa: CATRELAGQETQYF; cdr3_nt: TGTGCCACCCGGGAACTAGCGGGCCAAGAGACCCAGTACTTC
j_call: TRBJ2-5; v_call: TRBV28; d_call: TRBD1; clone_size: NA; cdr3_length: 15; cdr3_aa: CASRSPGQPQETQYF; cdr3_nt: TGTGCCAGCAGGTCCCCGGGACAGCCTCAAGAGACCCAGTACTTC
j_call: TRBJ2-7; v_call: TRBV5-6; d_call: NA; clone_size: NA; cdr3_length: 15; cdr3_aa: CASSLLITGFHEQYF; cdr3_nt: TGTGCCAGCAGCTTATTAATTACAGGGTTCCACGAGCAGTACTTC
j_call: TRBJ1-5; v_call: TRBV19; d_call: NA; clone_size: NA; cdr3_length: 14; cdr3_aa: CASMWGVFGQPQHF; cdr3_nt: TGTGCCAGTATGTGGGGGGTATTCGGACAGCCCCAGCATTTT
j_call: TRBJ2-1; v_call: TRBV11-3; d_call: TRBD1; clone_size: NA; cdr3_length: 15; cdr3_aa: CASSLGTAPPNEQFF; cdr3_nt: TGTGCCAGCAGCCTCGGGACAGCGCCTCCCAATGAGCAGTTCTTC
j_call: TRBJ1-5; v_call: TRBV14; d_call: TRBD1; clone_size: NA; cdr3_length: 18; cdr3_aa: CASRCKPGQGLRGQPQHF; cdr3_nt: TGTGCCAGCAGATGCAAACCGGGACAGGGCTTGCGGGGTCAGCCCCAGCATTTT
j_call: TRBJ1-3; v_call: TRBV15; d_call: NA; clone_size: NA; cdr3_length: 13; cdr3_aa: CATRILSGNTIYF; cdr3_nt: TGTGCCACCAGAATACTATCTGGAAACACCATATATTTT
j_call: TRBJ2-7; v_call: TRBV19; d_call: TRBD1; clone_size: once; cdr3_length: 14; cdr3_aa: CASSIGTEVYEQYF; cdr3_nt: TGTGCCAGTAGTATCGGGACAGAAGTATACGAGCAGTACTTC
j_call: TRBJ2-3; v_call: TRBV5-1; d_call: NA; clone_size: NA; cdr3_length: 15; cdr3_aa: CASSLGSRGTDTQYF; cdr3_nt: TGCGCCAGCAGCTTGGGGTCAAGAGGTACAGATACGCAGTATTTT
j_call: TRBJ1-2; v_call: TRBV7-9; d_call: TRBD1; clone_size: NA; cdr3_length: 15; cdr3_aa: CASSFSTGLPYGYTF; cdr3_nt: TGTGCCAGCAGCTTCTCGACAGGGCTACCCTATGGCTACACCTTC
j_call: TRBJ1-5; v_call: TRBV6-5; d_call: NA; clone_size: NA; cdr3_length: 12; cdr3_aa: CASTEGVLSQHF; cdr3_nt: TGTGCCAGCACCGAGGGGGTACTGTCCCAGCATTTT
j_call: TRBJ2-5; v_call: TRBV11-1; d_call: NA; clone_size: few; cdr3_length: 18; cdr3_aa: CASSSAAQRFSEQETQYF; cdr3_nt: TGTGCCAGCAGCTCAGCCGCCCAGAGGTTCAGCGAGCAAGAGACCCAGTACTTC
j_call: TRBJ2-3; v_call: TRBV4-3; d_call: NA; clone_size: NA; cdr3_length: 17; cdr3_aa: CASSHRYRGGATDTQYF; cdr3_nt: TGCGCCAGCAGCCACCGGTACCGCGGAGGGGCCACAGATACGCAGTATTTT
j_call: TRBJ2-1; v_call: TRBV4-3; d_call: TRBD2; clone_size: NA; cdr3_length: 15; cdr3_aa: CASSQDQREGDEQFF; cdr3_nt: TGCGCCAGCAGCCAAGATCAGCGGGAAGGCGATGAGCAGTTCTTC
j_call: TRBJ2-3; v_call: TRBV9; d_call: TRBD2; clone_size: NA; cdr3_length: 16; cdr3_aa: CASSPTPGGTTDTQYF; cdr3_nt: TGTGCCAGCTCCCCAACTCCCGGGGGGACCACAGATACGCAGTATTTT